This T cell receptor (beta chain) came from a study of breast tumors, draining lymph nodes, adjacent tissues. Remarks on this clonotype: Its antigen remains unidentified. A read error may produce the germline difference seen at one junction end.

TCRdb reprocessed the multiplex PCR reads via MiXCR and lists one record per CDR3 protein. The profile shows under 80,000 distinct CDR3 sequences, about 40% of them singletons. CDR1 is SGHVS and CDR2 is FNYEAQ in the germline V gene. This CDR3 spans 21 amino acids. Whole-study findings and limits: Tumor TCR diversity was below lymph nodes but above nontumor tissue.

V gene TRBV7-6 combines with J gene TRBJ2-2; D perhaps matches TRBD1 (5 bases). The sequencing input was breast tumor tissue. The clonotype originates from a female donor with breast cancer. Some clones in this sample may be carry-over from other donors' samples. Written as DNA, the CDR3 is TGTGCCAGCAGCCCTCTGTCGTGGGGCGACAGTTTCCCCACGAACACCAGGGAGCTGTTTTTT. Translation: CASSPLSWGDSFPTNTRELFF.